Sequencing of this T cell receptor beta chain was carried out in a study of T cell repertoires in cytomegalovirus infection. This CDR3 region has 16 residues. V lost 4 bases and J lost 8; bases outside the gene matches: 15. Per germline, CDR1 SGHVS and CDR2 FNYEAQ. TCRdb re-called the reads through MiXCR, storing one row per CDR3 protein. The sample carries 450,000 to 550,000 distinct CDR3 sequences, under 45% recorded once. In regard to this clonotype: Its antigen remains unknown.

The chain is built from TRBV7-6 and TRBJ2-3, with 7 bases that match TRBD1. This clonotype was sampled from a human donor in good health (CMV status not recorded). Some clones in this sample may be carry-over from other donors' samples. The sample in question was cultured PBMCs, obtained from culture after CMV antigen stimulation. The DNA of the CDR3 is TGTGCCAGCAGCTCGACAGGGATTAGGTCTTCGGGTACGCAGTATTTT. Amino acid sequence: CASSSTGIRSSGTQYF.